These 30 T cell receptor beta chains originate from one sample sequenced in a study of T cell changes during pregnancy in multiple sclerosis. Assay: immunoSEQ multiplex PCR; the TCRdb copy retains only in-frame clones and omits some. The table shows around 60,000 clones, with over 80% occurring only once. The sample in question was peripheral blood, obtained in the second trimester of pregnancy. All receptors derive from a female donor in good health, enrolled as a control in a pregnancy study.

The chain is built from TRBV6-5 and TRBJ1-3; tentatively, D is TRBD1 (5 bases). The CDR3 spans 14 residues. Trimming shortened V by 8 bases and J by 4 bases, and 15 bases separated the two germline ends. The germline CDR1 and CDR2 sequences are MNHEY and SVGAGI. CDR3 in DNA: TGTGCCAGCGAAAGCGGGGGGAAGGGAAACACCATATATTTT. Its translation is CASESGGKGNTIYF.

The V gene is TRBV6-5, the J gene TRBJ2-7, with D possibly TRBD2 on 6 matching bases. The CDR3 is 13 residues long. Germline assignment: CDR1 MNHEY and CDR2 SVGAGI. V was pared by 8 bases and J by 0 bases, with 11 bases between. DNA for the CDR3: TGTGCCAGCCGAGCGGGTCTCTCCTACGAGCAGTACTTC. Translating it yields CASRAGLSYEQYF.

The chain links TRBV2 to TRBJ2-1; D gene unclear. CDR1 and CDR2 (germline): SNHLY, FYNNEI. The CDR3 runs 13 residues. The V gene lost 2 bases and the J gene lost 10 bases, with 12 bases spanning the gap. Here the CDR3 reads CASSEQVSYEQFF. As DNA, the CDR3 is TGTGCCAGCAGTGAACAAGTATCCTACGAGCAGTTCTTC.

The rearrangement joins TRBV5-1 to TRBJ1-2; TRBD1 might be the D (5 bases). This CDR3 is built from 17 residues. Germline V gene sequence: CDR1 SGHRS, CDR2 YFSETQ. V was shortened by 1 base and J by 6 bases, with 22 bases between the two germline ends. The CDR3 is CASSLQGSPGGFDGYTF. The CDR3 nucleotides read TGCGCCAGCAGCTTGCAGGGCAGCCCCGGGGGATTCGATGGCTACACCTTC.

This clone was seen a single time. This chain connects TRBV7-2 to TRBJ1-1, with D possibly being TRBD1 (6 bases). The CDR3 spans 15 residues. CDR1 and CDR2 (germline): SGHTA, FQGNSA. With 5 bases removed from V and 3 bases from J, the gap between germline ends came to 16 bases. The CDR3 loop is CASSPFRGKDTEAFF. The CDR3 bases are TGTGCCAGCAGCCCATTCAGGGGTAAGGACACTGAAGCTTTCTTT.

The V and J genes are TRBV7-9 and TRBJ2-1, with TRBD2 matching over 8 bases. V was clipped by 5 bases and J by 4 bases; unmatched bases: 4. Looked up from germline, CDR1 is SEHNR and CDR2 is FQNEAQ (reference sequence). The CDR3 length is 14 residues. CDR3 amino acids: CASSIGTRYNEQFF. CDR3 bases: TGTGCCAGCAGCATAGGGACTAGGTACAATGAGCAGTTCTTC. The entire variable domain, with the rest obtained from reference TRBV7-9 and TRBJ2-1, is as follows: DTGVSQNPRHKITKRGQNVTFRCDPISEHNRLYWYRQTLGQGPEFLTYFQNEAQLEKSRLLSDRFSAERPKGSFSTLEIQRTEQGDSAMYLCASSIGTRYNEQFFGPGTRLTVL.

V gene TRBV19 combines with J gene TRBJ1-3; D might be TRBD1 (6 bases). Germline V gene sequence: CDR1 LNHDA, CDR2 SQIVND (reference sequence). V was trimmed by 10 bases and J by 8 bases, leaving 15 bases between them. This CDR3 region has 12 residues. The CDR3: CATSRQADTIYF. DNA of the CDR3: TGTGCCACCTCGAGACAGGCAGACACCATATATTTT.

This chain uses TRBV28 with TRBJ2-1, with 12 bases fitting TRBD2. The CDR3 contains 16 residues. Looked up from germline, CDR1 is MDHEN and CDR2 is SYDVKM. J gave up 1 base and V 6 bases, and 4 bases lay outside the gene matches. CDR3 in amino acids: CASRETSGRSYNEQFF. CDR3 DNA: TGTGCCAGCAGGGAGACTAGCGGGAGATCCTACAATGAGCAGTTCTTC.

This clone was observed once. The chain combines TRBV7-8 with TRBJ2-7; TRBD1 might be the D (6 bases). The CDR3 length is 13 residues. The germline V gene has CDR1 SGHVS and CDR2 FQNEAQ. Trimming pared 4 bases from V and 3 bases from J, leaving 10 bases between. The CDR3 coding sequence is TGTGCCAGCAGCTCGCAGACAGGCTACGAGCAGTACTTC. The encoded protein is CASSSQTGYEQYF.

This chain links TRBV9 with TRBJ2-1; possible D gene TRBD2, 6 bases. V lost 0 bases and J 9 bases, leaving 16 bases between the germline ends. The CDR3 consists of 15 residues. Germline V gene lookup returns CDR1 SGDLS and CDR2 YYNGEE. CDR3 protein: CASSVAEGFWGEQFF. The CDR3, as DNA: TGTGCCAGCAGCGTAGCGGAGGGGTTTTGGGGTGAGCAGTTCTTC.

In its sample, this clone was seen a few times. CDR3 protein: CASSKDTEFTEAFF. The CDR3 coding sequence is TGTGCCAGTAGTAAGGACACGGAGTTCACTGAAGCTTTCTTT. The chain uses TRBV19 and TRBJ1-1; possibly TRBD1 for D (5 bases). The germline V gene has CDR1 LNHDA and CDR2 SQIVND (reference sequence). V was trimmed by 4 bases and J by 4 bases, leaving 13 bases between them. The CDR3 has 14 residues.

The chain joins TRBV19 to TRBJ2-4; 10 nucleotides match TRBD1. J lost 1 base, V lost 0 bases, and 6 bases had no gene match. The CDR3 totals 18 residues. The germline CDR1 and CDR2 sequences are LNHDA and SQIVND (reference sequence). The chain's CDR3 is CASSIERPGQGAKNIQYF. CDR3 nucleotides: TGTGCCAGTAGTATAGAACGTCCGGGACAGGGGGCCAAAAACATTCAGTACTTC.

The chain employs TRBV9 and TRBJ2-1; 11 bases are a match to TRBD2. CDR1 and CDR2 (germline): SGDLS, YYNGEE. This CDR3 has 17 amino acids. J was trimmed by 12 bases and V by 0 bases; bases with no gene match: 14. CDR3 sequence reads: CASSVGLAGGPHLGQFF. CDR3 DNA: TGTGCCAGCAGCGTAGGGCTAGCGGGGGGTCCTCATCTGGGGCAGTTCTTC. Together with reference TRBV9 and TRBJ2-1, the CDR3 gives the full variable domain: DSGVTQTPKHLITATGQRVTLRCSPRSGDLSVYWYQQSLDQGLQFLIQYYNGEERAKGNILERFSAQQFPDLHSELNLSSLELGDSALYFCASSVGLAGGPHLGQFFGPGTRLTVL.

The gene calls are TRBV6-1 and TRBJ1-5, with D unclear. The V gene's germline CDR1 is MNHNS and CDR2 SASEGT. CDR3 length: 15 amino acids. V gave up 2 bases and J gave up 2 bases, with 10 bases separating them. The CDR3 bases are TGTGCCAGCAGTGAAAATGAGGCAGGCAATCAGCCCCAGCATTTT. Protein: CASSENEAGNQPQHF.

V usage is TRBV19 and J usage is TRBJ2-3, with a weak D call TRBD2 (5 bases). The V gene's germline CDR1 is LNHDA and CDR2 SQIVND (reference sequence). Trimming took 3 bases from V and 2 from J, leaving 15 bases between them. The CDR3 is 16 residues long. The CDR3 here is CASSMDLKANTDTQYF. CDR3 DNA: TGTGCCAGTAGTATGGACTTGAAAGCTAACACAGATACGCAGTATTTT.

This rearrangement joins TRBV6-6 to TRBJ1-2; TRBD1 is a possible D gene (5 bases). This CDR3 comprises 16 residues. CDR1 MNHNY and CDR2 SVGAGI come from the germline V gene (reference sequence). V was cut by 1 base and J by 5 bases, with 17 bases left in between. Here the CDR3 DNA reads TGTGCCAGCAGTTACTTTTTAGGACAAAACCGATATGGCTACACCTTC. Protein sequence: CASSYFLGQNRYGYTF.

This chain links TRBV7-8 with TRBJ2-5, with a tentative D call TRBD2 (6 bases). CDR3 length: 16 amino acids. CDR1 SGHVS and CDR2 FQNEAQ come from the germline V gene. Trimming removed 0 bases at V and 2 bases at J, with 13 bases between. The DNA of the CDR3 is TGTGCCAGCAGCTTAGCGCTTCGGGGGAGGCAAGAGACCCAGTACTTC. Protein sequence: CASSLALRGRQETQYF. Together with reference TRBV7-8 and TRBJ2-5, the CDR3 gives the full variable domain: GAGVSQSPRYKVAKRGQDVALRCDPISGHVSLFWYQQALGQGPEFLTYFQNEAQLDKSGLPSDRFFAERPEGSVSTLKIQRTQQEDSAVYLCASSLALRGRQETQYFGPGTRLLVL.

The chain has TRBV21-1 and TRBJ2-5; TRBD2, the table's D call, lacks a check against the DNA. TRBV21-1 counts as a pseudogene. The CDR3 is 14 residues long. CDR3 protein: CASSYPGAQETQYF. The CDR3, as DNA: TGTGCCAGCAGCTACCCGGGAGCTCAAGAGACCCAGTACTTC.

The chain couples TRBV28 to TRBJ1-1; the D is unclear. The V gene's germline CDR1 is MDHEN and CDR2 SYDVKM. V was cut by 4 bases and J by 0 bases, with 9 bases left in between. This CDR3 spans 14 amino acids. The CDR3 DNA is TGTGCCAGCAGTTCCCACTCGGTGAACACTGAAGCTTTCTTT. Its translation is CASSSHSVNTEAFF. The full variable domain, rest sourced from reference TRBV28 and TRBJ1-1, is DVKVTQSSRYLVKRTGEKVFLECVQDMDHENMFWYRQDPGLGLRLIYFSYDVKMKEKGDIPEGYSVSREKKERFSLILESASTNQTSMYLCASSSHSVNTEAFFGQGTRLTVV.

J is TRBJ2-7 and V is TRBV6-5; 8 bases map to TRBD1. CDR1 MNHEY and CDR2 SVGAGI come from the germline V gene. V was pared by 6 bases and J by 3 bases, with 7 bases of the junction left unmatched. The CDR3 totals 14 residues. CDR3 nucleotide sequence: TGTGCCAGCAGCTCCGGGACAGGAATCTACGAGCAGTACTTC. It encodes CASSSGTGIYEQYF.

There are a few counts of this clone. The CDR3 region is CASSLGQFSGNTIYF. In DNA, the CDR3 is TGTGCCAGCAGCCTCGGACAGTTCTCTGGAAACACCATATATTTT. The J gene is TRBJ1-3, the V gene TRBV2; possible D gene TRBD1, 6 bases. CDR1 is SNHLY, CDR2 FYNNEI, per germline. The CDR3 has 15 residues. V was trimmed by 6 bases and J by 0 bases, leaving 12 bases between them.

CDR3 sequence (DNA): TGTGCCAGCAGTTACGGGCCAGGGTTGGGAGATACGCAGTATTTT. The encoded protein is CASSYGPGLGDTQYF. The chain couples TRBV6-5 to TRBJ2-3; tentatively, D is TRBD1 (5 bases). The length of the CDR3 is 15 residues. Germline-derived CDR1 and CDR2 are MNHEY and SVGAGI. Trimming removed 2 bases from V and 5 bases from J, with 14 bases in between.

The gene calls are TRBV6-1 and TRBJ2-4, with 8 bases matching TRBD2. Germline trimming cut 6 bases from V and 11 bases from J; bases unmatched to any gene: 12. Germline V gene lookup returns CDR1 MNHNS and CDR2 SASEGT. The CDR3 extends over 14 amino acids. Written as DNA, the CDR3 is TGTGCCAGCAGATTAGAGCCGGGACTAGGTTTTCAGTACTTC. Its translation is CASRLEPGLGFQYF.

The chain carries TRBV7-9 and TRBJ1-1; D unresolved. Germline V gives CDR1 SEHNR, CDR2 FQNEAQ (reference sequence). V dropped 0 bases and J dropped 11 bases, with 10 bases sitting between them. The length of the CDR3 is 12 residues. CDR3 coding DNA: TGTGCCAGCAGCTTAGCCGAGGGTAAGGCTTTCTTT. Its protein is CASSLAEGKAFF.

This sequence joins TRBV11-3 and TRBJ1-2, with D possibly TRBD1 on 5 matching bases. The germline V gene encodes CDR1 SGHNT and CDR2 YENEEA. The CDR3 contains 15 residues. V dropped 0 bases and J dropped 2 bases, with 10 bases sitting between them. The CDR3 DNA reads as TGTGCCAGCAGCTTAGATCGAAGGGGAAACTATGGCTACACCTTC. Encoded protein: CASSLDRRGNYGYTF.

This clone was observed a handful of times. Written as DNA, the CDR3 is TGTGCCAGCAGTTTATCTGGGGGCCGCCGGGAGCAGTACTTC. This gives the protein CASSLSGGRREQYF. This chain uses TRBV27 with TRBJ2-7, with D tentatively TRBD1 (6 bases). Trimming shortened V by 0 bases and J by 7 bases, and 13 bases separated the two germline ends. There are 14 residues in the CDR3. The germline gives CDR1 MNHEY, CDR2 SMNVEV (reference sequence).

CDR3 nucleotides: TGTGCCAGCAGTGTGGTACTAGCGGGGGGAATTAGTGAGCAGTTCTTC. Protein: CASSVVLAGGISEQFF. The genes are TRBV28 and TRBJ2-1; 12 bases line up with TRBD2. This CDR3 contains 16 residues. The ends lost 5 bases at V and 9 bases at J; junction bases unmatched: 11. CDR1 is MDHEN, CDR2 SYDVKM, per germline.

This sequence joins TRBV9 and TRBJ2-5; TRBD1 might be the D (5 bases). There are 13 residues in the CDR3. Germline values: CDR1 SGDLS, CDR2 YYNGEE. Deletions cut 0 bases from V and 3 bases from J, with 6 bases between. The CDR3 loop reads CASSVGREETQYF. CDR3 in DNA: TGTGCCAGCAGCGTAGGCAGGGAAGAGACCCAGTACTTC. The whole variable domain, filled in from reference TRBV9 and TRBJ2-5, reads DSGVTQTPKHLITATGQRVTLRCSPRSGDLSVYWYQQSLDQGLQFLIQYYNGEERAKGNILERFSAQQFPDLHSELNLSSLELGDSALYFCASSVGREETQYFGPGTRLLVL.

This clone was detected only a few times. V usage is TRBV18 and J usage is TRBJ1-5; 7 bases map to TRBD1. The CDR3 spans 12 residues. Losses at the gene ends were 6 bases for V and 5 bases for J; bases not matched to a gene: 1. The germline CDR1 and CDR2 sequences are KGHSH and LQKENI. This CDR3 is CASSDRDQPQHF. The CDR3 coding sequence is TGTGCCAGCTCCGACAGGGATCAGCCCCAGCATTTT.

V is TRBV10-2 and J is TRBJ2-3; D remains unclear. This CDR3 has 10 amino acids. V lost 8 bases and J lost 5, with 5 bases in between. From germline, CDR1 is WSHSY and CDR2 SAAADI. The CDR3 reads CASSRDTQYF. CDR3 DNA sequence: TGCGCCAGCTCCCGAGATACGCAGTATTTT.